A selection of T cell receptor beta chains follows, all from one sample in a study of human thymus T cells. This table comes from immunoSEQ multiplex PCR, and its TCRdb copy is limited to in-frame clones, with some not included. The data contain about 46,000 clones, around 95% of them seen just once; the ten biggest clones take up about 0.17%. Specimen: blood. Receptor source: a girl under three years old with a congenital heart defect but otherwise immunologically healthy. Each CDR3 is given with its conserved first and last residue. Fields, in order: clone size, V gene, D gene, J gene, CDR3 protein, CDR3 DNA. A D gene is named only where the DNA matches it firmly. Size is omitted from some rows. Given values are once, few, many or a class for expanded clones.

clone_size: NA
v_call: TRBV19
d_call: TRBD1
j_call: TRBJ2-2
cdr3_aa: CASSRDRASTGELFF
cdr3_nt: TGTGCCAGTAGTAGGGACAGAGCTTCCACCGGGGAGCTGTTTTTT

clone_size: NA
v_call: TRBV20-1
d_call: NA
j_call: TRBJ2-1
cdr3_aa: CSVPRGEEQFF
cdr3_nt: TGCAGTGTTCCAAGGGGTGAAGAGCAGTTCTTC

clone_size: NA
v_call: TRBV27
d_call: TRBD1
j_call: TRBJ1-1
cdr3_aa: CASSLNPSDRGRGRNTEAFF
cdr3_nt: TGTGCCAGCAGTTTAAACCCGTCGGACAGGGGCCGGGGACGGAACACTGAAGCTTTCTTT

clone_size: NA
v_call: TRBV18
d_call: TRBD1
j_call: TRBJ1-4
cdr3_aa: CASSHVPLTGIREKLFF
cdr3_nt: TGTGCCAGCTCACACGTCCCACTGACAGGGATAAGAGAAAAACTGTTTTTT

clone_size: NA
v_call: TRBV7-6
d_call: TRBD2
j_call: TRBJ2-5
cdr3_aa: CASSPMGLAGVETQYF
cdr3_nt: TGTGCCAGCAGCCCTATGGGACTAGCGGGAGTAGAGACCCAGTACTTC

clone_size: NA
v_call: TRBV28
d_call: NA
j_call: TRBJ2-7
cdr3_aa: CASSSTPRGEQYF
cdr3_nt: TGTGCCAGCAGTTCAACCCCCAGGGGCGAGCAGTACTTC

clone_size: NA
v_call: TRBV6-6
d_call: TRBD2
j_call: TRBJ2-1
cdr3_aa: CASSYRTSGYNEQFF
cdr3_nt: TGTGCCAGCAGTTATAGGACTAGCGGTTACAATGAGCAGTTCTTC

clone_size: NA
v_call: TRBV13
d_call: NA
j_call: TRBJ2-2
cdr3_aa: CASSVAGAGELFF
cdr3_nt: TGTGCCAGCAGCGTGGCCGGGGCCGGGGAGCTGTTTTTT

clone_size: NA
v_call: TRBV18
d_call: NA
j_call: TRBJ1-1
cdr3_aa: CASSPLGGETEAFF
cdr3_nt: TGTGCCAGCTCACCGTTGGGGGGGGAAACTGAAGCTTTCTTT

clone_size: NA
v_call: TRBV19
d_call: NA
j_call: TRBJ1-2
cdr3_aa: CASSEHYRVAYGYTF
cdr3_nt: TGTGCCAGTAGTGAACATTACAGGGTTGCTTATGGCTACACCTTC

clone_size: NA
v_call: TRBV11-2
d_call: NA
j_call: TRBJ1-1
cdr3_aa: CASSPTAGQTEAFF
cdr3_nt: TGTGCCAGCAGCCCTACGGCAGGGCAGACTGAAGCTTTCTTT

clone_size: NA
v_call: TRBV19
d_call: TRBD2
j_call: TRBJ2-1
cdr3_aa: CASSIRLAGHSYNEQFF
cdr3_nt: TGTGCCAGTAGTATTAGACTAGCGGGACACTCCTACAATGAGCAGTTCTTC

clone_size: NA
v_call: TRBV19
d_call: NA
j_call: TRBJ2-4
cdr3_aa: CASSIGGNLAKNIQYF
cdr3_nt: TGTGCCAGTAGTATTGGGGGGAACCTAGCCAAAAACATTCAGTACTTC

clone_size: NA
v_call: TRBV9
d_call: NA
j_call: TRBJ2-2
cdr3_aa: CASSSNTGELFF
cdr3_nt: TGTGCCAGCAGCTCAAACACCGGGGAGCTGTTTTTT

clone_size: NA
v_call: TRBV5-6
d_call: TRBD1
j_call: TRBJ2-3
cdr3_aa: CASSLQGAFWTDTQYF
cdr3_nt: TGTGCCAGCAGCTTGCAGGGGGCGTTTTGGACAGATACGCAGTATTTT

clone_size: NA
v_call: TRBV27
d_call: TRBD1
j_call: TRBJ1-6
cdr3_aa: CASSRILDRGGSPLHF
cdr3_nt: TGTGCCAGCAGCCGAATTTTGGACAGGGGAGGCTCACCCCTCCACTTT

clone_size: NA
v_call: TRBV5-1
d_call: NA
j_call: TRBJ2-7
cdr3_aa: CASSLMNALPYEQYF
cdr3_nt: TGCGCCAGCAGCTTGATGAACGCTCTTCCCTACGAGCAGTACTTC

clone_size: NA
v_call: TRBV7-6
d_call: NA
j_call: TRBJ1-2
cdr3_aa: CASSFSEFRGSPTYGYTF
cdr3_nt: TGTGCCAGCAGCTTTAGCGAGTTCCGGGGTAGTCCAACCTATGGCTACACCTTC

clone_size: NA
v_call: TRBV7-3
d_call: NA
j_call: TRBJ2-6
cdr3_aa: CASSLGSGANVLTF
cdr3_nt: TGTGCCAGCAGCTTAGGCTCTGGGGCCAACGTCCTGACTTTC

clone_size: NA
v_call: TRBV5-4
d_call: NA
j_call: TRBJ1-5
cdr3_aa: CASSLGGRNQPQHF
cdr3_nt: TGTGCCAGCAGCTTAGGGGGGCGAAATCAGCCCCAGCATTTT

clone_size: NA
v_call: TRBV11-3
d_call: NA
j_call: TRBJ2-7
cdr3_aa: CASSLDSSSYEQYF
cdr3_nt: TGTGCCAGCAGCTTAGACAGTAGCTCCTACGAGCAGTACTTC

clone_size: NA
v_call: TRBV10-3
d_call: TRBD1
j_call: TRBJ1-2
cdr3_aa: CAISEDRGYGYTF
cdr3_nt: TGTGCCATCAGCGAGGACAGGGGATATGGCTACACCTTC

clone_size: NA
v_call: TRBV11-1
d_call: NA
j_call: TRBJ2-5
cdr3_aa: CASSQGNEETQYF
cdr3_nt: TGTGCCAGCAGCCAGGGGAATGAAGAGACCCAGTACTTC

clone_size: NA
v_call: TRBV19
d_call: TRBD1
j_call: TRBJ1-4
cdr3_aa: CASSFGGGGDEKLFF
cdr3_nt: TGTGCCAGTAGTTTTGGAGGGGGCGGGGATGAAAAACTGTTTTTT

clone_size: once
v_call: TRBV19
d_call: TRBD1
j_call: TRBJ2-7
cdr3_aa: CASSIQGVGHYEQYF
cdr3_nt: TGTGCCAGTAGTATTCAGGGGGTTGGGCACTACGAGCAGTACTTC

clone_size: NA
v_call: TRBV7-6
d_call: NA
j_call: TRBJ2-4
cdr3_aa: CASSPNPETKNIQYF
cdr3_nt: TGTGCCAGCAGCCCCAACCCGGAAACCAAAAACATTCAGTACTTC

clone_size: NA
v_call: TRBV28
d_call: TRBD2
j_call: TRBJ2-4
cdr3_aa: CASGQGREWKNIQYF
cdr3_nt: TGTGCCAGCGGCCAAGGGAGGGAGTGGAAAAACATTCAGTACTTC

clone_size: NA
v_call: TRBV10-1
d_call: NA
j_call: TRBJ2-3
cdr3_aa: CASSERASSTDTQYF
cdr3_nt: TGCGCCAGCAGTGAGAGAGCGTCTAGCACAGATACGCAGTATTTT